This T cell receptor (beta chain) was recovered during a study of blood T cell repertoires in COVID-19. On the study more broadly: In each case, the material was cDNA or gDNA derived from T cells, B-cell-depleted T cells, or PBMCs.

This table comes from immunoSEQ multiplex PCR, and its TCRdb copy is limited to in-frame clones, with some not included. The table includes about 100,000 clones, over 70% detected once. V trimming: 4 bases; J trimming: 6 bases; junction bases outside the gene matches: 6. CDR3 length: 14 amino acids. The germline gives CDR1 LNHDA, CDR2 SQIVND (reference sequence). Sequencing input: peripheral blood. The sequence came from a man aged 55 to 70 with acute or convalescent COVID-19. V and J are TRBV19 and TRBJ1-5; TRBD1 aligns across 7 bases. The CDR3 is CASSTRQGTQPQHF. CDR3 DNA: TGTGCCAGTAGTACTAGACAGGGCACTCAGCCCCAGCATTTT.